Sequencing of this T cell receptor beta chain was carried out in a study of tumor-infiltrating lymphocytes in primary liver carcinoma. As for this clonotype: Its antigen is as yet unknown. This sequence may be a read error, since a much larger clone differs from it by one base.

Germline CDR1 is SGHRS and CDR2 is YFSETQ. The CDR3 length is 15 residues. General observations from the study: It was tumor-adjacent and tumor-blood pairs that overlapped less than tumor region pairs did.

The tissue used was unsorted bulk material of about 19-33 mg. RNA and DNA were co-extracted from it with the AllPrep DNA/RNA mini kit. Primary liver carcinoma, confirmed by histopathology, was surgically resected. Tumor samples each held over 90% viable tumor cells. Total RNA (around 0.45 ug) served as template for TCR beta cDNA synthesis primed by a constant-region primer. Nested multiplex PCR, run for three rounds with slightly modified ARM-PCR, yielded TCR beta libraries. In the first two PCR rounds, TRBV1-TRBV30 forward primers were paired with a C-beta reverse primer, and each round lasted roughly 9 cycles. TCRdb independently ran MiXCR on the multiplex PCR reads; one entry per CDR3 protein. The table has tens of thousands of distinct CDR3 sequences, about 80% seen once.

Sequenced input: liver tumor tissue from sampling region 2. Subset here: tumor region T2, inferior pole. This clonotype was sampled from a man aged 35 to 55 with primary liver carcinoma and hepatitis B virus infection. The chain carries TRBV5-1 and TRBJ1-5; weak D call: TRBD1 (5 bases). The CDR3 sequence is CASGLLGGADQPQHF. CDR3 in DNA: TGCGCCAGCGGCTTGTTGGGAGGGGCGGATCAGCCCCAGCATTTT.